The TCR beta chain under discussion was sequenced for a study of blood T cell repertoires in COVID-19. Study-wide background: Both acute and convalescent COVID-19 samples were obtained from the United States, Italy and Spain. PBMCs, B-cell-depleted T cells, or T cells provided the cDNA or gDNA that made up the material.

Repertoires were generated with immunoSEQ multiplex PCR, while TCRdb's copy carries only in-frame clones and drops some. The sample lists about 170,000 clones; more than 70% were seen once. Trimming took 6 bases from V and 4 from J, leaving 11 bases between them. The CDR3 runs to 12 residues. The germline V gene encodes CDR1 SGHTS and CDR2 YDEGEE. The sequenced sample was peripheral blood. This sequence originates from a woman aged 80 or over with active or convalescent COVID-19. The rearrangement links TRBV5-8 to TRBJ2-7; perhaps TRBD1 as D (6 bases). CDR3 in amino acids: CASILGGYEQYF. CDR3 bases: TGTGCCAGCATCCTAGGGGGTTACGAGCAGTACTTC.